A selection of T cell receptor beta chains follows, all from one sample in a study of blood T cell repertoires in COVID-19. The method was immunoSEQ multiplex PCR; TCRdb's version includes in-frame clones alone and lacks a portion of them. The repertoire holds 200,000 to 300,000 clones, with 83% as singletons. Sequences were obtained from peripheral blood. The source of these receptors is a human donor in a cohort sampled during active COVID-19. Each CDR3 is given with its conserved first and last residue.

V gene	CDR3 protein
TRBV3-1/TRBV3-2	CASSQDLQGRGYTF
TRBV6-5	CASRSGGAAGELFF
TRBV18	CASSPDSSSGANVLTF
TRBV28	CASTGTGPHTGELFF
TRBV19	CASRRRGQQPEKLFF
TRBV27	CASTVLPSMQSTGELFF
TRBV5-5	CASSLYYMGLNTEAFF
TRBV7-2	CASKKAGASYEQYF
TRBV28	CASSWGLEGTDTQYF
TRBV18	CASSPGEETQYF
TRBV27	CASSALSYEQYF
TRBV4-1	CASSQDGTGGEKLFF
TRBV3-1/TRBV3-2	CASSPQGYGYTF
TRBV7-2	CASRRIGVGGNEQFF
TRBV29-1	CSVSVLDTIYF